This entry features one T cell receptor (beta chain) sequence. In its sample, this clonotype was seen a few times. Its antigen specificity is not known. No per-base quality is available; no much larger clone lies one base away. The sample is drawn from a study of spatial heterogeneity in lung cancer (dated by TCRdb to 2018 to 2020). Background on the whole study: Beta-chain transcripts were consistently detected in greater numbers than alpha-chain transcripts, which likely reflected higher beta-chain transcript abundance. A strong correlation was found between TCR transcript counts in tumor regions and a T cell transcriptional module score from matched bulk RNA-seq. The study quantitatively compared TCR alpha and beta repertoires across multiple tumor regions, matched nontumor lung and blood in non-small cell lung cancer. In the raw uncorrected reads, each unique combination of TCR and UMI appeared more than ten times on average. Nonsynonymous mutation counts, determined by whole-exome sequencing of tumor tissue, were related to features of the TCR repertoire. At surgery, both alpha and beta chains were TCR-sequenced in about 200 tumor regions, fewer than 85 matched nontumor lung samples and 56 PBMC samples.

The method behind the library was 5' RACE. Instrument on record: NextSeq 500. In the TCR library protocol, a unique molecular identifier was attached to each TCR cDNA molecule so that PCR and sequencing errors could be corrected. Processing in the source paper ran as follows. Decombinator tools were used for TCR identification, UMI-based error correction and CDR3 extraction. Expanded TCRs were defined as those above a frequency of 2 per 1,000, corresponding to the top 1% of the tumor frequency distribution. Expanded tumor TCRs were classed as regional if statistically deemed absent (corrected P<0.05) from at least one tumor region, otherwise ubiquitous. Renyi diversity was calculated using the R vegan package after each repertoire was subsampled 100 times to 5,000 TCRs. CDR3 similarity networks were constructed using string-kernel similarity of amino acid triplets, with links drawn between CDR3s whose pairwise similarity was above 0.82. TCRdb ran its own pipeline on the public reads, namely fastp trimming at Q25 and MiXCR clone calling, and kept in-frame beta chains. Identical CDR3 protein sequences are pooled into one entry, listed with their most common genes and DNA. None of the V and J calls come from the authors' own analysis; TCRdb made them. The sample records roughly 7,400 distinct CDR3 sequences, approximately 17% of which are singletons. Of the sample, approximately 12% falls within the top ten clones.

Paper-wide results and their limitations: Additional single-cell paired TCR alpha and beta sequencing was considered necessary to confirm, at a functional level, the hypothesis that regional TCRs recognize regional mutations. A correlation was observed between the number of expanded intratumoral alpha and beta TCRs and the tumor nonsynonymous mutation count. TCR-seq was estimated to cover only about 7.6% of tumor T cells for alpha chains and around 13% for beta chains. Counts of ubiquitous and regional expanded TCRs correlated with counts of ubiquitous and regional nonsynonymous mutations, respectively.

This specimen's time point label, interpreted: sample taken at primary tumor resection. The donors were more than 60 patients from the lung TRACERx cohort who had early-stage, untreated non-small cell lung cancer. Without any cell sorting, TCR sequencing was performed on whole RNA extracted either from tumor and nontumor lung tissue or from cryopreserved PBMC samples. Patients were selected for TCR sequencing only if sufficient RNA was available from at least two tumor regions. Before selection, tumor and adjacent nontumor lung specimens were reviewed by a lung pathologist. The sequence derives from a female donor with early-stage non-small cell lung cancer. The specimen was lung tumor tissue, collected at surgery.

The CDR3 reads CASSGRLAGGSTDTQYF. The bases are TGTGCCAGCAGCGGAAGGCTAGCGGGGGGGAGCACAGATACGCAGTATTTT. The chain employs TRBV7-9 and TRBJ2-3, with TRBD2 identical over 12 junction bases. CDR1 SEHNR and CDR2 FQNEAQ were looked up in the germline V gene (reference sequence). From the cysteine up to the phenylalanine, the CDR3 has a length of 17 residues. Solely the CDR3 DNA is kept, with 51 bases framed from the first base. The germline V end is reduced by 5 bases and the J end by 0 bases; junction bases left unmatched: 6.